This T cell receptor (beta chain) emerged from a study of identical twins. TCRdb passed the 5' RACE reads through MiXCR, listing each CDR3 protein once. Of 750,000 to 950,000 distinct CDR3 sequences listed, over 9% were seen once; the top ten hold about 1.5%. As for this clonotype: Antigen: not known.

Overall study findings and caveats: Insertions ran lower in abundant cord blood beta clonotypes, though not in memory repertoires. Findings depended on cross-sectional statistics rather than tracking the same donors. The presence of invariant MAIT and iNKT cells could partly confound analyses of zero-insertion sequences.

The CDR3 contains 13 residues. V lost 7 bases to trimming and J lost 7 bases, with 17 bases between them. The same sample was also used in a study of yellow fever vaccine responses in identical twins.

Material for sequencing was PBMCs. The origin of this receptor is a woman aged 18-29 years in good health. The J gene is TRBJ2-7, the V gene TRBV12-3 or TRBV12-4, with D maybe TRBD2 (6 bases). CDR3 in DNA: TGTGCCAGCAAACGGGCTAGCGCAGAGGAGCAGTACTTC. Translating gives CASKRASAEEQYF.